Below, 11 T cell receptor beta chains from the same sample are listed, as sequenced in a study of T cell repertoires in cytomegalovirus infection. TCRdb called the reads again in MiXCR, with one record for every CDR3 protein. The sample holds about 920,000 distinct CDR3 sequences; roughly 31% are singletons and the top ten take around 15%. No antigen has been identified for these receptors. Specimen: cultured CD8+ T cells from PBMCs, collected from culture after CMV antigen stimulation. The receptors here all came from a human donor in good health (CMV status not recorded). Some clones in this sample may be carry-over from other donors' samples.

This clonotype was counted between two and nine times. The V gene is TRBV5-1, the J gene TRBJ2-1; D unclear. Trimming shortened V by 4 bases and J by 5 bases, and 19 bases separated the two germline ends. The germline V gene encodes CDR1 SGHRS and CDR2 YFSETQ. The length of the CDR3 is 16 residues. The CDR3 sequence: CASSPGLGLPDNEQFF. The CDR3 bases are TGCGCCAGCAGCCCGGGCTTGGGATTGCCCGACAATGAGCAGTTCTTC.

The chain joins TRBV7-6 to TRBJ2-2; 10 positions match TRBD1. This CDR3 is built from 19 residues. The V and J ends lost 0 bases and 0 bases, in that order; junction bases with no gene match: 7. Germline lookup yields CDR1 SGHVS and CDR2 FNYEAQ. The CDR3 loop reads CASSLAGRTGGSNTGELFF. In DNA form, the CDR3 reads TGTGCCAGCAGCTTAGCTGGTCGGACAGGGGGTTCGAACACCGGGGAGCTGTTTTTT. Supplemented by reference TRBV7-6 and TRBJ2-2, the full variable domain reads GAGVSQSPRYKVTKRGQDVALRCDPISGHVSLYWYRQALGQGPEFLTYFNYEAQQDKSGLPNDRFSAERPEGSISTLTIQRTEQRDSAMYRCASSLAGRTGGSNTGELFFGEGSRLTVL.

This clonotype has more than one count but fewer than ten. The CDR3 DNA sequence: TGTGCCAGCAGCGAGGACAGGGGGCGAACCGGGGAGCTGTTTTTT. As protein: CASSEDRGRTGELFF. The rearrangement joins TRBV9 to TRBJ2-2, with 11 bases fitting TRBD1. The ends lost 3 bases at V and 5 bases at J; junction bases unmatched: 3. The CDR3 is 15 residues long. Germline CDR1 is SGDLS and CDR2 is YYNGEE.

This clonotype was found a few times. This rearrangement joins TRBV7-8 to TRBJ1-4, with D possibly TRBD1 on 5 matching bases. In germline, CDR1 is SGHVS, CDR2 FQNEAQ. The V and J ends lost 3 bases and 4 bases respectively, with 18 bases between them. The CDR3 sequence is 17 residues long. In nucleotides, the CDR3 is TGTGCCAGCAGCTTCCGGCTGGGAGGGGCCGTTAATGAAAAACTGTTTTTT. It encodes CASSFRLGGAVNEKLFF.

This clonotype was picked up many times. This chain joins TRBV5-5 and TRBJ2-5; no reliable D call. CDR1 SGHKS and CDR2 YYEKEE come from the germline V gene (reference sequence). V was pared by 2 bases and J by 2 bases, with 10 bases between. The CDR3 has 14 residues. The CDR3 spells CASSFRQAQETQYF. The CDR3, as DNA: TGTGCCAGCAGCTTCCGCCAGGCGCAAGAGACCCAGTACTTC. The full variable domain, in which reference TRBV5-5 and TRBJ2-5 provide the parts outside the CDR3, is DAGVTQSPTHLIKTRGQQVTLRCSPISGHKSVSWYQQVLGQGPQFIFQYYEKEERGRGNFPDRFSARQFPNYSSELNVNALLLGDSALYLCASSFRQAQETQYFGPGTRLLVL.

This clonotype was seen more than once but under ten times. This chain joins TRBV27 and TRBJ1-1; 7 nucleotides match TRBD1. The CDR3 spans 15 residues. Germline assignment: CDR1 MNHEY and CDR2 SMNVEV (reference sequence). After removal of 5 bases from V and 0 bases from J, the junction contained 6 bases not matched to a gene. This chain's CDR3 is CASSPGTVVNTEAFF. As DNA, the CDR3 is TGTGCCAGCAGTCCAGGGACAGTAGTGAACACTGAAGCTTTCTTT.

This clonotype appeared a few times. The rearrangement links TRBV29-1 to TRBJ2-1; a possible D gene is TRBD2 (5 bases). CDR1 is SQVTM and CDR2 is ANQGSEA in the germline V gene. V lost 4 bases and J lost 4, with 17 bases in between. The CDR3 covers 15 residues. The CDR3 reads CSVGWWRKPYNEQFF. CDR3 in DNA: TGCAGCGTTGGGTGGTGGAGGAAGCCGTACAATGAGCAGTTCTTC.

The V and J genes are TRBV20-1 and TRBJ1-5, with a possible D match to TRBD1 (5 bases). Germline CDR1 DFQATT, CDR2 SNEGSKA (reference sequence). Trimming took 2 bases from V and 9 from J, leaving 17 bases between them. This CDR3 region has 14 residues. The CDR3 nucleotides are TGCAGTGCTAGACGGGACGACCAACGGGGGCCCCAGCATTTT. Protein sequence: CSARRDDQRGPQHF.

The chain recombines TRBV4-1 with TRBJ2-5, with 13 bases lining up with TRBD2. With V trimmed by 3 bases and J by 2 bases, 6 bases remained unmatched. Germline loops: CDR1 MGHRA, CDR2 YSYEKL. The CDR3 loop spans 17 amino acids. The CDR3, as DNA: TGCGCCAGCAGCCAGTCCGGGACTAGCGGGGCACAAGAGACCCAGTACTTC. Translation: CASSQSGTSGAQETQYF.

This clonotype has only a few counts. The rearrangement links TRBV7-4 to TRBJ1-2; D is possibly TRBD1 (5 bases). The CDR3 is 13 amino acids. The germline V gene has CDR1 SGHVT and CDR2 SQSDAQ. V lost 5 bases and J 8 bases, leaving 15 bases between the germline ends. CDR3 loop: CASSPPGGEGYTF. As DNA, the CDR3 is TGTGCCAGCAGCCCGCCGGGGGGAGAAGGCTACACCTTC.

This clonotype was counted between two and nine times. The chain couples TRBV7-9 to TRBJ2-1; 7 bases agree with TRBD1. Germline lookup yields CDR1 SEHNR and CDR2 FQNEAQ (reference sequence). This CDR3 is built from 14 residues. J was trimmed by 4 bases and V by 5 bases; bases with no gene match: 5. CDR3 loop: CASSPDRDYNEQFF. In DNA, the CDR3 is TGTGCCAGCAGCCCAGACAGGGATTACAATGAGCAGTTCTTC.